The entry below gives a single T cell receptor (beta chain) sequence along with its context. The sample comes from a study of CD8 T cells in Susac syndrome. Random-hexamer reverse transcription was applied to 0.5 to 1 ug RNA. Via MiXCR, TCRdb re-called the immunoSEQ multiplex PCR reads, giving one row per CDR3 protein. The table includes about 140,000 distinct CDR3 sequences, 85% to 95% detected once. Sample: CD4+ T cells from PBMCs. The clonotype was recovered from a human donor with multiple sclerosis.

CDR3 DNA: TGTGCCAGCAGCCCGCCCTCCAGCGGATACACCGGGGAGCTGTTTTTT. This gives the protein CASSPPSSGYTGELFF. The chain combines TRBV7-3 with TRBJ2-2, with a weak D call TRBD2 (5 bases). Trimming stripped 5 bases from V and 3 bases from J, with 16 bases between. Germline V lookup: CDR1 SGHTA, CDR2 FQGTGA. The CDR3 runs 16 residues.